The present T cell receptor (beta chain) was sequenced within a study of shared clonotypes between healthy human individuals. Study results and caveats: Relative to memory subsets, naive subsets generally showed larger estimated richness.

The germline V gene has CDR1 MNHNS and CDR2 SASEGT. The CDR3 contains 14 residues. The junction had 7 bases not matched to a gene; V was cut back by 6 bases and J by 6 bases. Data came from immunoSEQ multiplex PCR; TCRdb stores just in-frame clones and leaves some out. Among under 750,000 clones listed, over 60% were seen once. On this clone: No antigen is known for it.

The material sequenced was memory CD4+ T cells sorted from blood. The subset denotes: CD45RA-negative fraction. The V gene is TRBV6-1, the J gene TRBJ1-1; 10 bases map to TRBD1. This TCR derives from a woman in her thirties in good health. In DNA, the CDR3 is TGTGCCAGCAGACCAGACAGGGGGCTATCTGAAGCTTTCTTT. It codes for CASRPDRGLSEAFF.